The clone carrying this TCR beta chain has just one count. The antigen remains unidentified. Repertoires were generated with immunoSEQ multiplex PCR, while TCRdb's copy carries only in-frame clones and drops some. The table lists roughly 150,000 clones, about 94% of them singletons, with roughly 1.9% in the top ten. The data are from a study of cytomegalovirus exposure and HLA in healthy donors. At the level of the study: It was reported in a later analysis that the 120 or so validation repertoires used the same platform as the approximately 670 first-cohort repertoires.

The approximately 120-subject validation cohort, separate from the roughly 700-subject first cohort, included the donors. CDR3 length equals 15 residues. Germline-derived CDR1 and CDR2 are MDHEN and SYDVKM. The V end lost 4 bases, the J end lost 3 bases, and 15 bases lay between the germline ends. Whole-study findings and limits: Confirmation in vitro established that a few CMV-associated chains were specific for CMV antigens. The tendency of first-cohort TCR clusters to co-occur in the 95 to 150 validation repertoires was the finding of a later analysis.

The source material was PBMCs. V usage is TRBV28 and J usage is TRBJ2-5, with D perhaps matching TRBD1 (5 bases). The receptor comes from a man younger than 30 in good health and CMV-seropositive. The CDR3 DNA reads TGTGCCAGCAGTTCTATAGGGGTTATGGAAGAGACCCAGTACTTC. Encoded protein: CASSSIGVMEETQYF.